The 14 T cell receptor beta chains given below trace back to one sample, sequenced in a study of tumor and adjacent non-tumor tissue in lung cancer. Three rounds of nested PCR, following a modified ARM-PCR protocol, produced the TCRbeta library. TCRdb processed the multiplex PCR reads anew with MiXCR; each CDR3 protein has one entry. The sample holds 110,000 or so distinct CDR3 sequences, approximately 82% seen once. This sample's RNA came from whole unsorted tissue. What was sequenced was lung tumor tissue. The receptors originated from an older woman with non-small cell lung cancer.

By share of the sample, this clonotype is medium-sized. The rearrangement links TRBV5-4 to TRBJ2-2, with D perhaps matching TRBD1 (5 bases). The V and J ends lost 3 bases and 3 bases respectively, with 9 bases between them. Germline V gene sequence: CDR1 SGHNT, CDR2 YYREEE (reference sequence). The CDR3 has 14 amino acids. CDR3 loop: CASSSGQDTGELFF. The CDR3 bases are TGTGCCAGCAGCTCAGGGCAGGACACCGGGGAGCTGTTTTTT.

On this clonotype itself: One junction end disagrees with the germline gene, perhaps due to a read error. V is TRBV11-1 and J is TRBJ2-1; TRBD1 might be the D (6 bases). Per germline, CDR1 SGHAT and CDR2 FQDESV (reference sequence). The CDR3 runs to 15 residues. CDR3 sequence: CVSSLLGTCFNEQFF. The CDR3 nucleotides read TGTGTCAGCAGCTTATTGGGGACATGTTTCAACGAGCAGTTCTTC.

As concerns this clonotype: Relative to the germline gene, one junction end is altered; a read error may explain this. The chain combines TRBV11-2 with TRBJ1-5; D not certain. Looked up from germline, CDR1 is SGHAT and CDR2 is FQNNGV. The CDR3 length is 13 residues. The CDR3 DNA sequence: TGTGTCAGCAGCTCCGAGGGTTTTCAGCCCCAGCATTTC. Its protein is CVSSSEGFQPQHF.

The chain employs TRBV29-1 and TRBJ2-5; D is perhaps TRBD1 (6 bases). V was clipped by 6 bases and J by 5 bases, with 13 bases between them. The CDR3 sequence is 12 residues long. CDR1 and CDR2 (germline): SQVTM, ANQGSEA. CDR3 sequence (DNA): TGCAGCGTCATACAGGGAGCGGAGACCCAGTACTTC. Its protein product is CSVIQGAETQYF. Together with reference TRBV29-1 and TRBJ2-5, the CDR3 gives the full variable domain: SAVISQKPSRDICQRGTSLTIQCQVDSQVTMMFWYRQQPGQSLTLIATANQGSEATYESGFVIDKFPISRPNLTFSTLTVSNMSPEDSSIYLCSVIQGAETQYFGPGTRLLVL.

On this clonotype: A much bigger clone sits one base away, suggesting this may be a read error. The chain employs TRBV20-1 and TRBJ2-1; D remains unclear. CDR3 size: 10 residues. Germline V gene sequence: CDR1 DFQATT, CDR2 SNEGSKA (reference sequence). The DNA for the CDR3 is TGCAGTGCTAGTAATGAGATTGAGTTATTC. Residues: CSASNEIELF.

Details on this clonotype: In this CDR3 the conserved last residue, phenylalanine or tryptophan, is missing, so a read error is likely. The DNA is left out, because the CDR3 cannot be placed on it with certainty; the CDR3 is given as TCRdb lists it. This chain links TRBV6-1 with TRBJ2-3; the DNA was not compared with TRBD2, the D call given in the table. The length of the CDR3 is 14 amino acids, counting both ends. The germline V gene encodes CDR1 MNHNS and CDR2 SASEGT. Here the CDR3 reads CAGSVREGTDTHYV.

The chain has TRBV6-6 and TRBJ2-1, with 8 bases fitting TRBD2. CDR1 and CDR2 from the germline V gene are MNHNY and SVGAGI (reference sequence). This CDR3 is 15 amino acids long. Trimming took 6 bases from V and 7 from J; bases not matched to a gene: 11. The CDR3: CASRKGLAGLNEQFF. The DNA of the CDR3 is TGTGCCAGCAGAAAAGGGTTAGCGGGACTGAATGAGCAGTTCTTC.

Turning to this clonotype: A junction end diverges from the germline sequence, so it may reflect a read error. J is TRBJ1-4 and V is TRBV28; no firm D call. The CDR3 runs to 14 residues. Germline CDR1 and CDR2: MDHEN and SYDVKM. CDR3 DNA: TGTCCCAGCAGTTTGGGAGGGTCGTGGGAAAAACTGTTTTTT. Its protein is CPSSLGGSWEKLFF.

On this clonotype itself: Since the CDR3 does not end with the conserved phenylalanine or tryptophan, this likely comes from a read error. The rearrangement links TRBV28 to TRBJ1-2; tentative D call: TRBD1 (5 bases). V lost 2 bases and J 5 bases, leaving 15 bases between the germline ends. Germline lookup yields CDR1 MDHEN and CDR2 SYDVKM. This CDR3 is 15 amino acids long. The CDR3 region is CASSLPAQGKYGYTY. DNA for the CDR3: TGTGCCAGCAGTTTACCCGCTCAGGGAAAGTATGGCTACACCTAC.

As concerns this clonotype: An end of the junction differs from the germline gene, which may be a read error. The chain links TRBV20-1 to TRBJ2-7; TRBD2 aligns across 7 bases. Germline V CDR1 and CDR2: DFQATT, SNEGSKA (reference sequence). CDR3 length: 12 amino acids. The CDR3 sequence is CNASGQTGEQYF. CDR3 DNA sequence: TGTAATGCTAGCGGACAAACGGGGGAGCAGTATTTC.

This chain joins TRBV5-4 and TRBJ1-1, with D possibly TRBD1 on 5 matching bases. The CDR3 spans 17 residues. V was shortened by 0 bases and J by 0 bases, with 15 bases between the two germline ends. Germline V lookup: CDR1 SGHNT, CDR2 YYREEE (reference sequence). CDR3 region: CASSLAGAGTMNTEAFF. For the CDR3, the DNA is TGTGCCAGCAGCTTGGCCGGGGCAGGAACCATGAACACTGAAGCTTTCTTT.

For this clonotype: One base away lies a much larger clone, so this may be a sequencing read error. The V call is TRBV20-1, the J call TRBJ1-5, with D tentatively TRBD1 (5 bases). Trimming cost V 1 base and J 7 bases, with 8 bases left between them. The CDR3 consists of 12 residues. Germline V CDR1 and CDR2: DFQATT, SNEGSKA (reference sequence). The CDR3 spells CSARAGGQPQHF. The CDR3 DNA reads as TGCAGTGCTAGAGCGGGGGGACAGCCCCAGCATTTT.

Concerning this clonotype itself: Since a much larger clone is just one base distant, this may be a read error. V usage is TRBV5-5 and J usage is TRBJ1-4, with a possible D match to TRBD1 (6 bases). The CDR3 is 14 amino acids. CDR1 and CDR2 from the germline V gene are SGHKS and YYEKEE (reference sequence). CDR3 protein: CARSLPGVNEKLFF. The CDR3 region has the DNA TGTGCCAGAAGCTTGCCAGGGGTTAATGAAAAACTGTTTTTT. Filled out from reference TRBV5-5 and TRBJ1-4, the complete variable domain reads DAGVTQSPTHLIKTRGQQVTLRCSPISGHKSVSWYQQVLGQGPQFIFQYYEKEERGRGNFPDRFSARQFPNYSSELNVNALLLGDSALYLCARSLPGVNEKLFFGSGTQLSVL.

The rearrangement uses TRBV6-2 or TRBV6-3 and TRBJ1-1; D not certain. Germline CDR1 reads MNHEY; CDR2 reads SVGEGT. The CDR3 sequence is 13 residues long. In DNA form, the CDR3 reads TGTGACAACAGTTACATGGGGTCAACTGAAGCTTTCTTT. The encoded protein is CDNSYMGSTEAFF.